This T cell receptor beta chain comes out of a study of blood T cell repertoires in COVID-19. V shed 2 bases, J shed 0 bases, and the junction held 10 bases outside the gene matches. CDR1 is MNHNS, CDR2 SASEGT, per germline. The CDR3 contains 18 residues. Using immunoSEQ multiplex PCR, the repertoire was profiled, and TCRdb retains in-frame clones only, with some absent. The sample has around 400,000 clones; 83% are singletons. Symptom resolution, clearance, or two negative PCRs marked the recovered donors of Cohort 3. The clonotype comes from a woman aged 50 to 60 who had recovered from COVID-19. Sequenced material: PBMCs or T cells enriched from blood (not recorded which). The gene calls are TRBV6-1 and TRBJ1-3; 7 bases line up with TRBD1. For the CDR3, the DNA is TGTGCCAGCAGTGAATACGGGACAGTACGGACCTCTGGAAACACCATATATTTT. It specifies CASSEYGTVRTSGNTIYF.